One sample yielded the 11 T cell receptor beta chains listed below, sequenced in a study of tissue T cells after allogeneic stem cell transplantation. Sequencing used immunoSEQ multiplex PCR; TCRdb keeps in-frame clones, though not all of them. The profile covers some 45,000 clones, with around nine tenths appearing a single time and about 3.8% taken by the ten largest. Here the sequenced sample was blood, taken before transplantation. The receptors here all came from a woman aged 35 to 75 who later had graft-versus-host disease after an allogeneic stem cell transplant.

This clone was detected only once. The chain recombines TRBV27 with TRBJ1-1; tentatively, D is TRBD1 (5 bases). Germline CDR1 and CDR2: MNHEY and SMNVEV (reference sequence). The CDR3 sequence is 17 residues long. Trimming stripped 2 bases from V and 8 bases from J, with 24 bases between. The CDR3 nucleotides read TGTGCCAGCAGTTTAAAGTCAGGGTCCTTATTTAACATGGAAGCTTTCTTT. Its protein product is CASSLKSGSLFNMEAFF.

The J gene is TRBJ1-2, the V gene TRBV29-1; 7 bases align to TRBD1. The junction had 8 bases not matched to a gene; V was cut back by 7 bases and J by 3 bases. The CDR3 has 13 residues. Germline V gene data show CDR1 as SQVTM and CDR2 as ANQGSEA. The CDR3 is CSAYRGYDYGYTF. CDR3 bases: TGCAGCGCTTACAGGGGATATGACTATGGCTACACCTTC. Supplemented by reference TRBV29-1 and TRBJ1-2, the full variable domain reads SAVISQKPSRDICQRGTSLTIQCQVDSQVTMMFWYRQQPGQSLTLIATANQGSEATYESGFVIDKFPISRPNLTFSTLTVSNMSPEDSSIYLCSAYRGYDYGYTFGSGTRLTVV.

In its sample, this clone was seen once. The genes are TRBV5-4 and TRBJ1-1; 11 bases are a match to TRBD1. The V and J ends lost 0 bases and 8 bases, in that order; junction bases with no gene match: 12. The germline gives CDR1 SGHNT, CDR2 YYREEE (reference sequence). This CDR3 has 17 amino acids. In DNA, the CDR3 is TGTGCCAGCAGCTTGGCTGTCAGGACAGGGGGCCTCGTGGAAGCTTTCTTT. Amino acids: CASSLAVRTGGLVEAFF.

The chain links TRBV7-9 to TRBJ1-3; 8 bases map to TRBD1. CDR1 is SEHNR, CDR2 FQNEAQ, per germline (reference sequence). V lost 0 bases to trimming and J lost 3 bases; unmatched junction nucleotides: 13. The CDR3 consists of 19 residues. For the CDR3, the DNA is TGTGCCAGCAGCTTAGCCCCAGTCAGGGGGCGCTTCCTTGGAAACACCATATATTTT. Encoded protein: CASSLAPVRGRFLGNTIYF.

This clone counts as medium-sized. This chain joins TRBV19 and TRBJ1-5; D unclear. V was cut by 0 bases and J by 0 bases, with 6 bases left in between. Looked up from germline, CDR1 is LNHDA and CDR2 is SQIVND (reference sequence). The CDR3 is made up of 15 amino acids. CDR3 loop: CASSIDSYSNQPQHF. CDR3 sequence (DNA): TGTGCCAGTAGTATAGACAGTTATAGCAATCAGCCCCAGCATTTT.

The chain has TRBV14 and TRBJ2-3; TRBD2 matches 10 bases. Looked up from germline, CDR1 is SGHDN and CDR2 is FVKESK. V lost 4 bases, J lost 3 bases, and 16 bases stayed unmatched. The CDR3 loop spans 19 amino acids. The CDR3 protein is CASSLTKANSGRSTDTQYF. The CDR3 coding sequence is TGTGCCAGCAGCCTCACCAAGGCGAATAGCGGGAGGTCTACAGATACGCAGTATTTT.

The J gene is TRBJ1-4, the V gene TRBV30; tentative D call: TRBD1 (6 bases). CDR3 length: 14 residues. Trimming removed 0 bases from V and 8 bases from J, with 13 bases in between. The germline V gene encodes CDR1 GTSNPN and CDR2 SVGIG (reference sequence). The CDR3 nucleotides are TGTGCCTGGAGTGTAGGGGGTAAAGACGAAAAACTGTTTTTT. It specifies CAWSVGGKDEKLFF.

The V and J genes are TRBV30 and TRBJ2-1; D gene ambiguous. Trimming stripped 5 bases from V and 6 bases from J, with 8 bases between. Germline V gene data show CDR1 as GTSNPN and CDR2 as SVGIG (reference sequence). The CDR3 sequence is 11 residues long. In DNA form, the CDR3 reads TGTGCCTGGGCCCCCCTCAATGAGCAGTTCTTC. Residues: CAWAPLNEQFF.

This chain connects TRBV9 to TRBJ2-7; 11 bases are shared with TRBD2. Trimming removed 4 bases from V and 5 bases from J; junction bases left unmatched: 8. Germline values: CDR1 SGDLS, CDR2 YYNGEE. CDR3 length equals 15 residues. The CDR3 reads CASSKGLADLDEQYF. DNA for the CDR3: TGTGCCAGCAGCAAGGGACTAGCGGACCTTGACGAGCAGTACTTC.

The genes are TRBV18 and TRBJ2-5; D ambiguous. CDR1 is KGHSH, CDR2 LQKENI, per germline. Trimming shortened V by 4 bases and J by 3 bases, and 0 bases separated the two germline ends. The CDR3 is 10 residues long. The DNA of the CDR3 is TGTGCCAGCTCACAAGAGACCCAGTACTTC. Translation gives CASSQETQYF.

The chain employs TRBV7-2 and TRBJ1-2, with D possibly TRBD1 on 5 matching bases. CDR3 length: 15 amino acids. Trimming took off 6 bases at V and 5 bases at J, with 19 bases between the two ends. Per the germline V gene, CDR1 is SGHTA and CDR2 is FQGNSA. This chain's CDR3 is CASSSARAREYGYTF. The CDR3 DNA follows: TGTGCCAGCAGTTCTGCCAGGGCGAGGGAGTATGGCTACACCTTC.